The 13 T cell receptor beta chains below were found in one sample sequenced in a study of spatial heterogeneity in lung cancer. Time point reported: sample taken at primary tumor resection. Sequencing was performed on whole RNA extracted from tumor and nontumor lung tissue, or from frozen PBMC, and the material was left unsorted. A single record per CDR3 protein comes from TCRdb applying MiXCR to the 5' RACE reads. Here the sample spans around 60,000 distinct CDR3 sequences, around 8.2% being singletons. Sequencing used PBMCs, obtained at surgery. These receptors were collected from a female donor with early-stage non-small cell lung cancer.

As for this clonotype: The junction departs from germline at one end; a sequencing error may be responsible. The J gene is TRBJ1-5, the V gene TRBV20-1; the match to TRBD1 covers 7 bases. This CDR3 has 13 residues. Per germline, CDR1 DFQATT and CDR2 SNEGSKA (reference sequence). CDR3 in amino acids: CSARGTVDQPRHF. In DNA, the CDR3 is TGCAGTGCTAGGGGGACAGTAGATCAGCCCCGGCATTTT.

This clonotype appeared a few times. This sequence joins TRBV7-2 and TRBJ2-1; D unclear. This CDR3 is built from 13 residues. Germline V lookup: CDR1 SGHTA, CDR2 FQGNSA. The V and J ends lost 5 bases and 4 bases respectively, with 9 bases between them. CDR3 sequence reads: CASSRNGYNEQFF. The CDR3 region has the DNA TGTGCCAGCAGCCGAAACGGATACAATGAGCAGTTCTTC.

The chain joins TRBV10-3 to TRBJ2-1; 14 bases map to TRBD2. The CDR3 has 16 amino acids. The V and J ends lost 4 bases and 8 bases, in that order; junction bases with no gene match: 7. From germline, CDR1 is ENHRY and CDR2 SYGVKD. CDR3 sequence reads: CAISAAGLAGEHEQFF. For the CDR3, the DNA is TGTGCCATCAGTGCCGCGGGACTAGCGGGAGAGCATGAGCAGTTCTTC.

CDR3 DNA: TGTGCCAGCGGGGACAGGGGGCGATACGAGCAGTACTTC. Translating gives CASGDRGRYEQYF. V is TRBV25-1 and J is TRBJ2-7, with 12 bases that match TRBD1. Germline V gene sequence: CDR1 MGHDK, CDR2 SYGVNS. V gave up 8 bases and J gave up 4 bases; unmatched junction bases: 3. This CDR3 has 13 residues.

This clonotype appeared many times. V and J are TRBV6-2 or TRBV6-3 and TRBJ1-2; a weak D match, TRBD1 (5 bases). Trimming took 4 bases from V and 4 from J, leaving 10 bases between them. This CDR3 is 13 amino acids long. Germline CDR1 is MNHEY and CDR2 is SVGEGT. The CDR3 nucleotides are TGTGCCAGCAGTTCCGACAGCCCCTATGGCTACACCTTC. It encodes CASSSDSPYGYTF.

This clonotype appeared a few times. V usage is TRBV5-1 and J usage is TRBJ2-5, with no clear D. V was cut by 1 base and J by 5 bases, with 9 bases left in between. This CDR3 contains 13 residues. Germline CDR1 is SGHRS and CDR2 is YFSETQ. The CDR3 sequence is CASSLQVGETQYF. CDR3 coding DNA: TGCGCCAGCAGCTTGCAGGTTGGGGAGACCCAGTACTTC.

This chain links TRBV20-1 with TRBJ2-3; TRBD2 agrees at 7 bases. Germline values: CDR1 DFQATT, CDR2 SNEGSKA (reference sequence). The CDR3 extends over 13 amino acids. Trimming removed 6 bases from V and 4 bases from J; junction bases left unmatched: 7. The CDR3 spells CSAGGGNADTQYF. Written as DNA, the CDR3 is TGCAGTGCCGGGGGAGGGAACGCAGATACGCAGTATTTT.

The genes are TRBV6-1 and TRBJ1-3, with D tentatively TRBD1 (5 bases). The germline V gene encodes CDR1 MNHNS and CDR2 SASEGT. The CDR3 is 16 residues long. V was pared by 5 bases and J by 0 bases, with 14 bases between. In nucleotides, the CDR3 is TGTGCCAGCAGTCGAGGACCCGGGGGCTCTGGAAACACCATATATTTT. Protein: CASSRGPGGSGNTIYF.

This clonotype appeared a few times. The chain combines TRBV24-1 with TRBJ2-5, with D possibly matching TRBD2 (7 bases). The CDR3 totals 15 residues. The V end lost 1 base, the J end lost 1 base, and 9 bases lay between the germline ends. The germline CDR1 and CDR2 sequences are KGHDR and SFDVKD. The CDR3 DNA reads TGTGCCACCAGTGATTTTCGGGGGGCCCAAGAGACCCAGTACTTC. This gives the protein CATSDFRGAQETQYF.

The chain couples TRBV6-2 or TRBV6-3 to TRBJ1-1, with no clear D. Between the trimmed V and J ends, which lost 3 bases and 0 bases, there was a span of 8 bases. The CDR3 has 14 amino acids. Germline CDR1 is MNHEY and CDR2 is SVGEGT. DNA of the CDR3: TGTGCCAGCAGTTATTCCCCCATGAACACTGAAGCTTTCTTT. It yields the protein CASSYSPMNTEAFF.

In this sample, this clonotype turned up a few times. The V and J genes are TRBV12-3 or TRBV12-4 and TRBJ2-1; D gene uncertain. The germline V and J ends were trimmed by 0 bases and 8 bases, with 14 bases remaining between them. CDR3 length: 15 amino acids. CDR3 coding DNA: TGTGCCAGCAGTTTAGCGCTACGAGGAGTGGATGAGCAGTTCTTC. It translates to CASSLALRGVDEQFF.

This chain connects TRBV2 to TRBJ1-5; the D gene is possibly TRBD1 (6 bases). Germline CDR1 is SNHLY and CDR2 is FYNNEI. This CDR3 is 14 amino acids long. Trimming shortened V by 6 bases and J by 5 bases, and 14 bases separated the two germline ends. The CDR3 DNA reads as TGTGCCAGCAGGGTGCAGGGGATAGATCAGCCCCAGCATTTT. It codes for CASRVQGIDQPQHF.

This clonotype was picked up a small number of times. V is TRBV21-1 and J is TRBJ2-7; the D call of TRBD1 is as the table states it, not checked on the DNA. TRBV21-1 is a known pseudogene. The CDR3 contains 14 residues. The CDR3 DNA reads TGTGCCAGCAGCAAGGGGGGGTTCTCCTACGAGCAGTACGTC. The encoded protein is CASSKGGFSYEQYV.